The next 7 T cell receptor beta chains were all read from a single sample in a study of PD-1 blockade in classical Hodgkin lymphoma (dated by TCRdb to about 2020). The library was built by means of the immunoSEQ multiplex PCR assay. The table was pulled from immuneACCESS by TCRdb, which kept in-frame rearrangements only. Such tables lose some clones; where checked, under half of the loss comes from unresolved V genes, and the rest has no known cause. The sample has 20,000 to 25,000 clones on record, 75% to 90% of them singletons. Jointly, the top ten make up more than 3% of the sample. The sample's time point label, in plain terms: cycle 4 day 1 (C4D1), after six to seven weeks of nivolumab. All trial patients had relapsed after autologous stem cell transplantation, with cohorts A, B and C differing in prior brentuximab vedotin exposure. CD4+ T cells were purified from thawed PBMCs by magnetic negative selection with a Miltenyi CD4+ T cell isolation kit.

The starting material was CD4+ T cells from blood, obtained before the fourth cycle of nivolumab. The receptor source for this set is a human donor with classical Hodgkin lymphoma.

The CDR3 nucleotides are TGTGCCAGCAGTGACAGGGATTCCTATAATTCACCCCTCCACTTT. Translated: CASSDRDSYNSPLHF. V gene TRBV6-6 combines with J gene TRBJ1-6; 7 nucleotides agree with TRBD1. Germline V lookup: CDR1 MNHNY, CDR2 SVGAGI (reference sequence). Losses at the gene ends were 5 bases for V and 1 base for J; bases not matched to a gene: 2. The CDR3 consists of 15 residues.

The chain has TRBV2 and TRBJ2-1; 9 nucleotides align to TRBD1. Germline trimming cut 6 bases from V and 1 base from J; bases unmatched to any gene: 4. This CDR3 region has 15 residues. The V gene's germline CDR1 is SNHLY and CDR2 FYNNEI. The chain's CDR3 is CASSLDRGSYNEQFF. The DNA for the CDR3 is TGTGCCAGCAGCTTAGACAGGGGGTCCTACAATGAGCAGTTCTTC.

This chain joins TRBV7-2 and TRBJ1-2; D might be TRBD1 (6 bases). CDR1 SGHTA and CDR2 FQGNSA come from the germline V gene. The CDR3 runs to 14 residues. Deletions cut 4 bases from V and 5 bases from J, with 14 bases between. This CDR3 reads CASSYWSQGYGYTF. In DNA, the CDR3 is TGTGCCAGCAGCTATTGGTCCCAGGGGTATGGCTACACCTTC. The complete variable domain, with remaining parts taken from reference TRBV7-2 and TRBJ1-2, reads GAGVSQSPSNKVTEKGKDVELRCDPISGHTALYWYRQSLGQGLEFLIYFQGNSAPDKSGLPSDRFSAERTGGSVSTLTIQRTQQEDSAVYLCASSYWSQGYGYTFGSGTRLTVV.

The V gene is TRBV7-2, the J gene TRBJ1-5; D remains ambiguous. The CDR3 consists of 15 residues. Germline CDR1 SGHTA, CDR2 FQGNSA. Trimming removed 0 bases at V and 3 bases at J, with 9 bases between. CDR3 in DNA: TGTGCCAGCAGCTTAGCAGCGGGTTTCAATCAGCCCCAGCATTTT. As protein: CASSLAAGFNQPQHF.

J is TRBJ1-5 and V is TRBV7-2, with TRBD1 matching over 10 bases. CDR3 length: 15 amino acids. Germline V lookup: CDR1 SGHTA, CDR2 FQGNSA. V was clipped by 3 bases and J by 7 bases; unmatched bases: 6. The CDR3 loop reads CASSFRTGGRQPQHF. CDR3 in DNA: TGTGCCAGCAGCTTCCGGACAGGGGGAAGACAGCCCCAGCATTTT.

The gene calls are TRBV2 and TRBJ2-5; TRBD1 matches 10 bases. Germline values: CDR1 SNHLY, CDR2 FYNNEI. V dropped 5 bases and J dropped 2; count of bases not matched to a gene: 8. The CDR3 consists of 16 residues. CDR3 DNA sequence: TGTGCCAGCAGTTCCGGGACAGGGGCCTTTCAAGAGACCCAGTACTTC. The encoded protein is CASSSGTGAFQETQYF. Combining the CDR3 with reference TRBV2 and TRBJ2-5 gives the whole variable domain EPEVTQTPSHQVTQMGQEVILRCVPISNHLYFYWYRQILGQKVEFLVSFYNNEISEKSEIFDDQFSVERPDGSNFTLKIRSTKLEDSAMYFCASSSGTGAFQETQYFGPGTRLLVL.

Details on this clone: Within the sample, other DNA sequences also encode this same CDR3. The chain has TRBV6-5 and TRBJ1-1; 8 bases fit TRBD1. J gave up 3 bases and V 0 bases, and 3 bases lay outside the gene matches. The V gene's germline CDR1 is MNHEY and CDR2 SVGAGI. This CDR3 is built from 15 residues. The CDR3 loop reads CASSYSKTGDTEAFF. In DNA form, the CDR3 reads TGTGCCAGCAGTTACTCGAAGACAGGGGACACTGAAGCTTTCTTT.